This TCR beta chain stems from a study of cytomegalovirus exposure and HLA in healthy donors. PCR was performed using 60 Vbeta and 13 Jbeta primers. Measured with immunoSEQ multiplex PCR; TCRdb has only the in-frame clones, and not every one. The data show more than 65,000 clones, 79% seen once. V was clipped by 8 bases and J by 0 bases, with 10 bases between them. The CDR3 runs to 13 residues. Per germline, CDR1 MNHNY and CDR2 SVGAGI (reference sequence). The source is a woman in her thirties or forties in good health and CMV-seropositive. The sequenced material came from PBMCs. The chain recombines TRBV6-6 with TRBJ1-2; tentative D call: TRBD1 (5 bases). The CDR3 reads CASVRGSNYGYTF. The CDR3 coding sequence is TGTGCCAGCGTAAGGGGATCTAACTATGGCTACACCTTC.